The clone carrying this T cell receptor beta chain was found many times. Compared with germline, one end of the junction differs, possibly owing to a read error. This sample is drawn from a study of tumor and adjacent non-tumor tissue in lung cancer. Looking at the study overall: Stage I to III disease affected ten to eleven men and roughly five women aged roughly 31 to 85.

Three rounds of nested PCR, following a modified ARM-PCR protocol, produced the TCRbeta library. One entry per CDR3 protein results from TCRdb running MiXCR on the multiplex PCR reads. Among fewer than 130,000 distinct CDR3 sequences listed, roughly 84% were seen once. Germline values: CDR1 SQVTM, CDR2 ANQGSEA. The CDR3 covers 12 residues. The template was RNA from unsorted bulk tissue. The origin of this receptor is a man aged 70 or older with non-small cell lung cancer. The sequenced sample consisted of lung tumor tissue. The chain joins TRBV29-1 to TRBJ2-7; 12 bases are a match to TRBD2. The CDR3 sequence is CSARTSGMVFFF. The CDR3 nucleotides are TGCAGCGCTAGGACTAGCGGGATGGTTTTTTTTTTC.